Reported below is one T cell receptor (beta chain). Antigen specificity is unknown. The ends were cut back, 10 bases at V and 10 bases at J, with 16 bases in the middle. The germline V gene has CDR1 SNHLY and CDR2 FYNNEI. The CDR3 sequence is 11 residues long. These data originate in a study of graft-versus-host responses after intestinal transplantation. Study in general: Tacrolimus plus steroids were given to all recipients for about 3 years, preceded by anti-thymocyte globulin induction.

Study outcomes and limitations: Allograft graft-versus-host to host-versus-graft clonal ratios ran high in patients with graft-donor T cell macrochimerism. Recipient marrow showed GvH clones, some seen first in ileum or blood.

Here immunoSEQ multiplex PCR was the method, and the copy in TCRdb shows in-frame clones only, minus some. Of fewer than 150,000 clones in the sample, 85% to 95% were seen once. This sequence joins TRBV2 and TRBJ1-2; unclear D gene. The sequenced sample was unstimulated CD4+ T cells sorted from spleen or lymph node cells, obtained before intestinal transplant. This receptor was identified in a human donor who received an intestinal transplant. The CDR3, as DNA: TGTGCCACCTCGGACGCAGGCCCCTACACCTTC. It specifies CATSDAGPYTF.